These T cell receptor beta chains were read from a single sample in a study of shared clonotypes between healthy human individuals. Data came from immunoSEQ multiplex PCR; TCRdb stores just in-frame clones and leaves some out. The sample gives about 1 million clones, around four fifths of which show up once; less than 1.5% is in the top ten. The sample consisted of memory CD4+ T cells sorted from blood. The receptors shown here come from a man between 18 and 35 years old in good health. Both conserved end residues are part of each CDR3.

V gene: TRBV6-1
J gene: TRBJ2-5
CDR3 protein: CASSDSHGKETQYF

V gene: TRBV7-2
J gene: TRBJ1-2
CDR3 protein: CASSFFDYNYGYTF

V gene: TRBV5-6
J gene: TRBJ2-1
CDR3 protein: CASSLEGSGFSYNEQFF

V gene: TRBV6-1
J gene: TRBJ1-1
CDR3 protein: CASRLGQNTEAFF

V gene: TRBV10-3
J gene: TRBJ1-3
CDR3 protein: CAISLPTGNTIYF

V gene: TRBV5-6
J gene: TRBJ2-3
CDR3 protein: CASSGGWAPRTDTQYF

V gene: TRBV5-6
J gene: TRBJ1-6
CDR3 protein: CASSLTGNSPLHF

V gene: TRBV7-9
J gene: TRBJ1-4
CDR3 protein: CASSLGAFSTNEKLFF

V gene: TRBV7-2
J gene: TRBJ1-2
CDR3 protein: CASSSYSGGGYTF

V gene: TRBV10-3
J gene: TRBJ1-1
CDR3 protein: CAISDSQKDEAFF

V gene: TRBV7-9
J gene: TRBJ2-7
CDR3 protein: CASTRAYFSSGGLYEQYF